Listed below are T cell receptor beta chains from one sample, sequenced in a study of CXCR3-negative and CXCR3-positive naive CD8 T cells. TCRdb reprocessed the 5' RACE reads and keeps a single row for each CDR3 protein, giving no DNA. Seen in this sample are about 8,000 distinct CDR3 sequences; the ten most common clones hold around 1.1%. Sequenced input: naive CXCR3- CD8+ T cells from blood. The receptor set was obtained from a human donor in good health. Some clones in this sample may be carry-over from other donors' samples. Each CDR3 is given with its conserved first and last residue. The size entry is marked missing in some rows and otherwise reads once, few, many or a size class.

size,J,V,CDR3
.,TRBJ2-3,TRBV6-2/TRBV6-3,CASSYPIEGLAGADTQYF
.,TRBJ2-1,TRBV4-2,CASSQGLRGNEQFF
medium-sized,TRBJ1-5,TRBV20-1,CSARDGNQPQHF
.,TRBJ2-5,TRBV9,CASSTRSGETQYF
medium-sized,TRBJ2-1,TRBV12-3/TRBV12-4,CASSFGLASSYNEQFF
medium-sized,TRBJ2-5,TRBV12-3/TRBV12-4,CASSPRGTSGRGETQYF
.,TRBJ2-1,TRBV14,CASSPVERPYNEQFF
.,TRBJ2-7,TRBV4-1,CASSHHEEWGYEQYF
.,TRBJ2-7,TRBV12-3/TRBV12-4,CASSPRGPYEQYF
.,TRBJ2-7,TRBV30,CAWSVGRASSYEQYF
medium-sized,TRBJ2-1,TRBV20-1,CSARAHVAGGSYNEQFF
.,TRBJ2-1,TRBV30,CAWSGQNEQFF
medium-sized,TRBJ1-2,TRBV21-1,CASSKERRGDRWGEGYTF
medium-sized,TRBJ2-4,TRBV20-1,CSARDRRDRLYQYF
medium-sized,TRBJ2-3,TRBV12-3/TRBV12-4,CASSLALAGADTQHF
.,TRBJ2-1,TRBV28,CASSTGLAGAGVNEQFF
medium-sized,TRBJ2-2,TRBV14,CASSQDRGLVYPDTGELFF
medium-sized,TRBJ2-7,TRBV28,CASSSNDSEGSGYEQYF
.,TRBJ2-2,TRBV7-6,CASSLARTGVDTGELFF
.,TRBJ2-5,TRBV5-1,CASSLWTGSSQETQYF
.,TRBJ2-1,TRBV20-1,CSASRLAGPNNEQFF
.,TRBJ2-7,TRBV28,CASSLGGIPYEQYF
.,TRBJ2-3,TRBV14,CASSQVTDTQYF
.,TRBJ2-2,TRBV29-1,CSVLRAGELFF
.,TRBJ1-1,TRBV29-1,CSAEGDTNTEAFF
medium-sized,TRBJ1-1,TRBV27,CASRGLVNTEAFF